The 8 T cell receptor beta chains presented below share a single source sample, sequenced in a study of blood T cells in healthy people across ages. A second PCR, run for roughly 7 to 11 cycles, used a sample-barcoded 5' primer plus a J-beta primer mix. TCRdb re-analysed the 5' RACE reads in MiXCR, keeping a single row per CDR3 protein. This sample yields over a million distinct CDR3 sequences, of which approximately 43% are seen a single time; 4% belongs to the top ten. The sequencing sample was made of blood. The receptors come from a woman in her late teens or twenties in good health.

The CDR3 bases are TGTGCCAGCAGCCTGGTTTCGACCGGCTACGAGCAGTACTTC. As protein: CASSLVSTGYEQYF. This chain joins TRBV27 and TRBJ2-7; D call uncertain. This CDR3 is built from 14 residues. The germline gives CDR1 MNHEY, CDR2 SMNVEV (reference sequence). Between the trimmed V and J ends, which lost 6 bases and 3 bases, there was a span of 15 bases.

The CDR3 nucleotides read TGTGCCAGCAGTTTGAATTTATTCGTACGATCGCTGTCCTACGAGCAGTACTTC. Protein product: CASSLNLFVRSLSYEQYF. The rearrangement uses TRBV28 and TRBJ2-5; D remains ambiguous. The J call may be mistaken, given a closer DNA end match to TRBJ2-7. This CDR3 comprises 18 residues. Germline V gene sequence: CDR1 MDHEN, CDR2 SYDVKM.

The V gene is TRBV6-1, the J gene TRBJ1-5; possibly TRBD1 for D (6 bases). Trimming shortened V by 5 bases and J by 5 bases, and 16 bases separated the two germline ends. This CDR3 is 15 amino acids long. Per the germline V gene, CDR1 is MNHNS and CDR2 is SASEGT. CDR3 sequence: CASSTRTASDQPQHF. Here the CDR3 DNA reads TGTGCCAGCAGTACCCGGACAGCCTCGGATCAGCCCCAGCATTTT.

This clonotype has only one observation. A read error may produce the germline difference seen at one junction end. The rearrangement joins TRBV15 to TRBJ2-7, with 8 bases lining up with TRBD2. The CDR3 extends over 15 amino acids. CDR1 and CDR2 (germline): LNHNV, YYDKDF (reference sequence). CDR3 sequence reads: CATSRLSGVSYGQYF. The CDR3 DNA follows: TGTGCCACCAGCAGGCTTAGCGGGGTCTCCTACGGGCAGTACTTC.

Only a few counts were recorded for this clonotype. CDR3 loop: CASSPKRGVSYNEQFF. For the CDR3, the DNA is TGCGCCAGCAGCCCGAAGCGAGGGGTCTCCTACAATGAGCAGTTCTTC. The chain uses TRBV4-1 and TRBJ2-1; D may be TRBD1 or TRBD2 (5 bases each). CDR1 and CDR2 (germline): MGHRA, YSYEKL. This CDR3 is built from 16 residues. Trimming cost V 4 bases and J 0 bases, with 13 bases left between them.

CDR3 sequence: CASSQEADRGRYEQYF. As DNA, the CDR3 is TGCGCCAGCAGCCAAGAGGCGGACAGGGGCCGCTACGAGCAGTACTTC. The gene calls are TRBV4-3 and TRBJ2-7; 9 bases agree with TRBD1. The CDR3 length is 16 residues. Per germline, CDR1 LGHNA and CDR2 YSLEER. The trim removed 0 bases at V and 3 bases at J, leaving 6 bases unmatched.

This clonotype was found a few times. The chain couples TRBV25-1 to TRBJ2-1; D gene uncertain. The J call may be in error: the DNA end matches TRBJ2-7 better. The CDR3 is made up of 13 amino acids. The V gene's germline CDR1 is MGHDK and CDR2 SYGVNS. This CDR3 is CASRAVSYNEQYF. The CDR3 DNA reads as TGTGCCAGCAGGGCGGTCTCCTACAATGAGCAGTACTTC.

The chain links TRBV6-2 or TRBV6-3 to TRBJ2-5; possible D gene TRBD2, 6 bases. The J call may not be correct, given that the DNA end is closer to TRBJ2-7. This CDR3 comprises 15 residues. CDR1 is MNHEY and CDR2 is SVGEGT in the germline V gene. CDR3 coding DNA: TGTGCCAGCAGTTACTCGCTACTAGCTTCCGACGAGCAGTACTTC. Encoded protein: CASSYSLLASDEQYF.